This T cell receptor (beta chain) was observed in a study of shared clonotypes between healthy human individuals. The CDR3 has 14 residues. Germline values: CDR1 SGHTA, CDR2 FQGNSA. The V end lost 2 bases, the J end lost 2 bases, and 10 bases lay between the germline ends. Into CD45RA+ naive and CD45RA-negative memory subsets, the CD4+ cells were split. Clones were read by immunoSEQ multiplex PCR, and TCRdb kept only the in-frame ones, dropping some. This sample carries millions of clones, roughly 96% of them seen once, and the ten largest clones take 0.1% to 0.15%. The sample comprised naive CD4+ T cells sorted from blood. Sample subset: CD45RA+ positively selected. V and J are TRBV7-2 and TRBJ2-7; D possibly uses TRBD1 or TRBD2 (6 bases each). The TCR was taken from a man between 18 and 35 years old in good health. CDR3 sequence: CASSLFGGPYEQYF. CDR3 nucleotide sequence: TGTGCCAGCAGCTTATTTGGGGGGCCCTACGAGCAGTACTTC.